Below are 28 T cell receptor beta chains sequenced from a single sample in a study of T cells in Graves' hyperthyroidism and ophthalmopathy. The TCR beta CDR3 regions underwent amplification using RNA transcripts as the source. Researchers ran a first-round RT-PCR on the TCR CDR3 using the HTBI primer set. A single record per CDR3 protein comes from TCRdb applying MiXCR to the multiplex PCR reads. The sample lists hundreds of thousands of distinct CDR3 sequences, 15% to 20% seen once, with about 50% in the top ten. Source material: blood. These receptors all come from a man in his forties with Graves' ophthalmopathy.

The table lists this clonotype with a few counts. The chain employs TRBV25-1 and TRBJ2-2; 10 positions match TRBD1. The CDR3 length is 18 residues. V lost 4 bases, J lost 5 bases, and 13 bases stayed unmatched. Germline-derived CDR1 and CDR2 are MGHDK and SYGVNS. CDR3: CASSGTLGQGGLTGELFF. The CDR3 region has the DNA TGTGCCAGCAGTGGGACCCTCGGACAGGGGGGTCTGACCGGGGAGCTGTTTTTT.

The rearrangement joins TRBV20-1 to TRBJ2-7; a possible D gene is TRBD2 (6 bases). CDR3 length: 11 amino acids. CDR1 is DFQATT, CDR2 SNEGSKA, per germline (reference sequence). V was clipped by 6 bases and J by 4 bases, with 10 bases between them. CDR3 residues: CSAPTRYEQYF. CDR3 DNA sequence: TGCAGTGCCCCGACTAGATACGAGCAGTACTTC.

In regard to this clonotype: The junction departs from germline at one end; a sequencing error may be responsible. The chain links TRBV7-9 to TRBJ2-5, with a tentative D call TRBD1 (6 bases). CDR1 and CDR2 (germline): SEHNR, FQNEAQ (reference sequence). The CDR3 is made up of 14 amino acids. The CDR3 DNA sequence: TGTGCCGGCAGCTGGCAGGGGCTACAAGAGACCCAGTACTTC. Its protein is CAGSWQGLQETQYF.

This clonotype showed up just a few times. This CDR3 is CSVAGQGNQPQHF. For the CDR3, the DNA is TGCAGCGTTGCCGGGCAGGGGAATCAGCCCCAGCATTTT. The rearrangement uses TRBV29-1 and TRBJ1-5; possibly TRBD1 for D (6 bases). Trimming shortened V by 4 bases and J by 4 bases, and 11 bases separated the two germline ends. This CDR3 region has 13 residues. Germline CDR1 SQVTM, CDR2 ANQGSEA.

This clonotype was recorded at least ten times. The chain links TRBV20-1 to TRBJ2-5, with D perhaps being TRBD1 or TRBD2 (5 bases each). The CDR3 length is 14 residues. Germline V gene data show CDR1 as DFQATT and CDR2 as SNEGSKA (reference sequence). Trimming left V 4 bases short and J 6 bases short, with 18 bases between. The CDR3 DNA reads TGCAGTGCTAAGCCCGGGACGAATGAGAAGACCCAGTACTTC. As protein: CSAKPGTNEKTQYF.

J is TRBJ2-3 and V is TRBV4-2; 8 bases are a match to TRBD1. J lost 7 bases, V lost 0 bases, and 9 bases had no gene match. CDR1 LGHNA and CDR2 YNFKEQ come from the germline V gene. The length of the CDR3 is 16 residues. Written as DNA, the CDR3 is TGTGCCAGCAGCCAAGAGGCCGGACAGGGTCTAAATACGCAGTATTTT. Amino acids: CASSQEAGQGLNTQYF.

This sequence joins TRBV12-3 or TRBV12-4 and TRBJ2-7, with a weak D call TRBD1 (7 bases). The V gene lost 1 base and the J gene lost 6 bases, with 28 bases spanning the gap. There are 19 residues in the CDR3. In DNA form, the CDR3 reads TGTGCCAGCAGTTTAGGGGCGTTATTGGCCAGGGGGGTTCCAGGCGAGCAGTACTTC. The encoded protein is CASSLGALLARGVPGEQYF.

This clonotype has just a few counts. It may be a read error: a sequence one base away is much more abundant. The CDR3 end shows no conserved phenylalanine or tryptophan, and so a read error is likely. This chain joins TRBV3-1 and TRBJ2-1; D may be TRBD2 (6 bases). Trimming took off 4 bases at V and 3 bases at J, with 13 bases between the two ends. The length of the CDR3 is 15 residues. CDR1 and CDR2 (germline): LGHDT, YNNKEL (reference sequence). CDR3 in amino acids: CASSPAGSRYNEQFL. The DNA for the CDR3 is TGTGCCAGCAGCCCGGCGGGGAGCCGCTACAATGAGCAGTTCCTC.

V and J are TRBV5-1 and TRBJ2-1, with D possibly TRBD1 on 6 matching bases. Germline V gene data show CDR1 as SGHRS and CDR2 as YFSETQ. Trimming removed 4 bases from V and 12 bases from J, with 14 bases in between. The CDR3 extends over 12 amino acids. For the CDR3, the DNA is TGCGCCAGCAGCAAAGGGCCCAGGGGGCAGTTCTTC. It translates to CASSKGPRGQFF.

This clonotype was counted a few times. V gene TRBV10-3 combines with J gene TRBJ2-5; 9 positions match TRBD1. Germline V lookup: CDR1 ENHRY, CDR2 SYGVKD. V shed 0 bases and J 2 bases; nucleotides not matched to a gene: 1. The CDR3 sequence is 15 residues long. The CDR3 DNA reads TGTGCCATCAGTGAGTCGACAGGGGGGCAAGAGACCCAGTACTTC. As protein: CAISESTGGQETQYF.

In this sample, this clonotype turned up many times. The chain is built from TRBV7-3 and TRBJ2-3; no clear D gene. V was pared by 1 base and J by 0 bases, with 11 bases between. Germline CDR1 reads SGHTA; CDR2 reads FQGTGA. The CDR3 is made up of 16 amino acids. The CDR3 loop reads CASSLMPAASTDTQYF. DNA of the CDR3: TGTGCCAGCAGCTTAATGCCTGCTGCTAGCACAGATACGCAGTATTTT.

This clonotype was detected many times. The chain employs TRBV5-1 and TRBJ2-1; D may be TRBD2 (5 bases). V lost 5 bases and J 0 bases, leaving 9 bases between the germline ends. Germline lookup yields CDR1 SGHRS and CDR2 YFSETQ. The CDR3 is 14 residues long. The CDR3 DNA is TGCGCCAGCAGGAGGCTAGCCTCCTACAATGAGCAGTTCTTC. Residues: CASRRLASYNEQFF.

This clonotype was seen at least ten times. This sequence joins TRBV3-1 and TRBJ1-1; D may be TRBD1 (5 bases). The CDR3 spans 17 residues. Germline CDR1 reads LGHDT; CDR2 reads YNNKEL (reference sequence). With 4 bases removed from V and 0 bases from J, the gap between germline ends came to 18 bases. The CDR3 loop is CASSPRGFGEMNTEAFF. Written as DNA, the CDR3 is TGTGCCAGCAGCCCTAGGGGTTTTGGGGAGATGAACACTGAAGCTTTCTTT.

This clonotype was found a few times. The chain combines TRBV27 with TRBJ2-7; a possible D gene is TRBD2 (6 bases). V lost 2 bases and J lost 5, with 13 bases in between. Germline V gene data show CDR1 as MNHEY and CDR2 as SMNVEV (reference sequence). CDR3 size: 14 residues. DNA for the CDR3: TGTGCCAGCAGTTTAGCCGGGGGTATGAACGAGCAGTACTTC. The encoded protein is CASSLAGGMNEQYF.

Note on this clonotype: Being one base from a much bigger clone, this may be a read error. V and J are TRBV28 and TRBJ1-1; no clear D gene. This CDR3 region has 12 residues. Trimming pared 8 bases from V and 12 bases from J, leaving 19 bases between. Germline V gives CDR1 MDHEN, CDR2 SYDVKM. The CDR3 DNA reads as TGTGCCAGCGGCTTTGGGGAGCGACCGACTTTCTTT. Residues: CASGFGERPTFF. Drawing the rest from reference TRBV28 and TRBJ1-1, the complete variable domain is DVKVTQSSRYLVKRTGEKVFLECVQDMDHENMFWYRQDPGLGLRLIYFSYDVKMKEKGDIPEGYSVSREKKERFSLILESASTNQTSMYLCASGFGERPTFFGQGTRLTVV.

The chain employs TRBV3-1 and TRBJ2-2; 10 bases fit TRBD2. This CDR3 spans 15 amino acids. Germline CDR1 reads LGHDT; CDR2 reads YNNKEL (reference sequence). Germline trimming cut 6 bases from V and 3 bases from J; bases unmatched to any gene: 4. This CDR3 reads CASRLTSGDTGELFF. The CDR3 coding sequence is TGTGCCAGCAGGCTCACTAGCGGGGACACCGGGGAGCTGTTTTTT.

The chain's CDR3 is CATSDRVGGHEQFF. The DNA of the CDR3 is TGTGCCACCAGTGACAGGGTGGGGGGTCATGAGCAGTTCTTC. The V gene is TRBV24-1, the J gene TRBJ2-1; tentative D call: TRBD2 (6 bases). There are 14 residues in the CDR3. The V gene lost 4 bases and the J gene lost 8 bases, with 14 bases spanning the gap. The germline CDR1 and CDR2 sequences are KGHDR and SFDVKD.

This clonotype showed up just a few times. The chain combines TRBV9 with TRBJ1-2; D gene ambiguous. This CDR3 spans 14 amino acids. V was shortened by 3 bases and J by 8 bases, with 17 bases between the two germline ends. From germline, CDR1 is SGDLS and CDR2 YYNGEE. The CDR3 region is CASSADGMFGGYTF. The DNA of the CDR3 is TGTGCCAGCAGCGCCGACGGGATGTTCGGGGGCTACACCTTC.

V gene TRBV7-9 combines with J gene TRBJ1-1, with 8 bases fitting TRBD1. This CDR3 has 17 amino acids. V gave up 3 bases and J gave up 9 bases; unmatched junction bases: 18. CDR1 is SEHNR, CDR2 FQNEAQ, per germline (reference sequence). CDR3 protein: CASSFPSPRGHEPKAFF. CDR3 sequence (DNA): TGTGCCAGCAGCTTCCCAAGTCCCAGGGGGCATGAACCGAAAGCTTTCTTT.

The chain combines TRBV19 with TRBJ2-1; 11 bases align to TRBD2. Germline trimming cut 3 bases from V and 8 bases from J; bases unmatched to any gene: 6. The CDR3 extends over 15 amino acids. CDR1 and CDR2 from the germline V gene are LNHDA and SQIVND (reference sequence). In DNA, the CDR3 is TGTGCCAGTAGTATCGGGCTAGCGGGAGGAGATGAGCAGTTCTTC. It translates to CASSIGLAGGDEQFF.

The rearrangement links TRBV28 to TRBJ2-5; 10 positions match TRBD2. The V gene's germline CDR1 is MDHEN and CDR2 SYDVKM. CDR3 length: 16 residues. Trimming at V came to 3 bases and at J to 6 bases, leaving 10 bases not matched to a gene. DNA of the CDR3: TGTGCCAGCAGTTTCGGGACTAGCGAGAAGGGGCAGACCCAGTACTTC. It encodes CASSFGTSEKGQTQYF. Looking up the rest from reference TRBV28 and TRBJ2-5 gives the full variable domain: DVKVTQSSRYLVKRTGEKVFLECVQDMDHENMFWYRQDPGLGLRLIYFSYDVKMKEKGDIPEGYSVSREKKERFSLILESASTNQTSMYLCASSFGTSEKGQTQYFGPGTRLLVL.

The chain combines TRBV6-5 with TRBJ2-7; D might be TRBD1 (6 bases). This CDR3 spans 15 amino acids. CDR1 and CDR2 from the germline V gene are MNHEY and SVGAGI. V was cut by 2 bases and J by 1 base, with 12 bases left in between. The CDR3 nucleotides are TGTGCCAGCAGTTACAAGCAGGGGTGGTCCTACGAGCAGTACTTC. Residues: CASSYKQGWSYEQYF.

This clonotype was counted between two and nine times. The V gene is TRBV5-1, the J gene TRBJ2-7; either TRBD1 or TRBD2 may fit D (5 bases each). Trimming took off 0 bases at V and 7 bases at J, with 14 bases between the two ends. CDR1 and CDR2 (germline): SGHRS, YFSETQ. This CDR3 has 14 residues. CDR3 DNA: TGCGCCAGCAGCTTGGGGGGGAGACTGGGGGAGCAGTACTTC. This encodes CASSLGGRLGEQYF.

This clonotype was found many times. The CDR3 spells CASGTSPVTEAFF. CDR3 in DNA: TGTGCCAGCGGGACCAGCCCGGTCACTGAAGCTTTCTTT. This chain joins TRBV12-3 or TRBV12-4 and TRBJ1-1; D possibly corresponds to TRBD1 (5 bases). Trimming took 8 bases from V and 4 from J, leaving 14 bases between them. This CDR3 region has 13 residues.

This chain joins TRBV20-1 and TRBJ1-6, with 8 bases matching TRBD1. Per the germline V gene, CDR1 is DFQATT and CDR2 is SNEGSKA (reference sequence). CDR3 length: 18 residues. Germline trimming cut 5 bases from V and 4 bases from J; bases unmatched to any gene: 16. CDR3 amino acids: CSAPKGTGTGTYNSPLHF. In DNA form, the CDR3 reads TGCAGTGCTCCCAAGGGGACCGGGACAGGAACGTATAATTCACCCCTCCACTTT.

At least ten counts were recorded for this clonotype. This chain joins TRBV12-3 or TRBV12-4 and TRBJ2-4, with D unresolved. The CDR3 consists of 14 residues. Trimming cost V 1 base and J 1 base, with 5 bases left between them. The CDR3 nucleotides are TGTGCCAGCAGTTTAGTCAGTGCCAAAAACATTCAGTACTTC. It translates to CASSLVSAKNIQYF.

V and J are TRBV20-1 and TRBJ2-6; TRBD1 or TRBD2 may be the D gene (5 bases each). Trimming stripped 0 bases from V and 0 bases from J, with 15 bases between. The CDR3 covers 18 residues. Looked up from germline, CDR1 is DFQATT and CDR2 is SNEGSKA (reference sequence). In DNA form, the CDR3 reads TGCAGTGCTAGAGATGGACGGAGGACAAGCTCTGGGGCCAACGTCCTGACTTTC. Encoded protein: CSARDGRRTSSGANVLTF.

Remarks on this clonotype: This may stem from a read error, because a much larger clone lies one nucleotide away. This chain joins TRBV5-6 and TRBJ2-7; 10 bases agree with TRBD2. Germline lookup yields CDR1 SGHDT and CDR2 YYEEEE. The CDR3 runs to 17 residues. J was trimmed by 2 bases and V by 0 bases; bases with no gene match: 8. CDR3 amino acids: CASSLVRLAGVAYEQYF. CDR3 bases: TGTGCCAGCAGCTTGGTCAGGCTAGCGGGAGTTGCCTACGAGCAGTACTTC.